Below, 27 T cell receptor beta chains from the same sample are listed, as sequenced in a study of blood T cell repertoires in COVID-19. Repertoires were generated with immunoSEQ multiplex PCR, while TCRdb's copy carries only in-frame clones and drops some. The sample lists roughly 200,000 clones, around four fifths occurring once. The sample comprised peripheral blood. Receptor source: a woman older than 75 with active or convalescent COVID-19.

This clone was observed once. The V and J genes are TRBV7-9 and TRBJ1-1; D may be TRBD1 (6 bases). Looked up from germline, CDR1 is SEHNR and CDR2 is FQNEAQ (reference sequence). Trimming pared 8 bases from V and 6 bases from J, leaving 16 bases between. The CDR3 contains 13 residues. This CDR3 is CASDMGANAEAFF. For the CDR3, the DNA is TGTGCCAGCGATATGGGGGCAAACGCTGAAGCTTTCTTT.

This clone came up once. V is TRBV11-2 and J is TRBJ1-1; the D is unclear. This CDR3 contains 13 residues. CDR1 is SGHAT and CDR2 is FQNNGV in the germline V gene. V dropped 1 base and J dropped 8 bases, with 11 bases sitting between them. This CDR3 reads CASSLGSPTEAFF. CDR3 nucleotide sequence: TGTGCCAGCAGCTTAGGGTCACCTACCGAAGCTTTCTTT.

The sample holds a few counts of this clone. The rearrangement links TRBV7-9 to TRBJ1-1; D is possibly TRBD1 (5 bases). V was shortened by 5 bases and J by 3 bases, with 13 bases between the two germline ends. Germline CDR1 is SEHNR and CDR2 is FQNEAQ (reference sequence). The CDR3 is 14 residues long. The DNA for the CDR3 is TGTGCCAGCAGCCGCTCCGGGGGGGACACTGAAGCTTTCTTT. It encodes CASSRSGGDTEAFF.

The V and J genes are TRBV6-5 and TRBJ1-2; 8 bases line up with TRBD1. The germline V gene has CDR1 MNHEY and CDR2 SVGAGI. This CDR3 has 15 residues. Trimming took 6 bases from V and 5 from J; bases not matched to a gene: 11. The CDR3 DNA reads TGTGCCAGCAGGACCCCAGACAGGGGCCGTTATGGCTACACCTTC. Translation: CASRTPDRGRYGYTF.

This clone was detected only a few times. The chain combines TRBV11-3 with TRBJ2-1; no reliable D call. Trimming pared 1 base from V and 9 bases from J, leaving 7 bases between. The germline CDR1 and CDR2 sequences are SGHNT and YENEEA. The CDR3 is made up of 12 amino acids. The CDR3 reads CASSLVASEQFF. As DNA, the CDR3 is TGTGCCAGCAGCTTAGTAGCATCTGAGCAGTTCTTC.

This chain links TRBV28 with TRBJ1-3; 8 bases are a match to TRBD1. Germline V gene lookup returns CDR1 MDHEN and CDR2 SYDVKM. The CDR3 has 15 residues. V lost 5 bases, J lost 2 bases, and 5 bases stayed unmatched. CDR3 in DNA: TGTGCCAGCAGTACTCAGGGGGCGCCTGGAAACACCATATATTTT. It codes for CASSTQGAPGNTIYF.

The rearrangement joins TRBV9 to TRBJ2-5; 12 bases are a match to TRBD1. CDR3 length equals 17 residues. V gave up 0 bases and J gave up 5 bases; unmatched junction bases: 8. Germline lookup yields CDR1 SGDLS and CDR2 YYNGEE. The CDR3 DNA is TGTGCCAGCAGCGTAGGGGACAGGGGGCTGAGAGGGGAGACCCAGTACTTC. Translation: CASSVGDRGLRGETQYF.

The gene calls are TRBV6-5 and TRBJ1-2; D unresolved. Trimming removed 5 bases at V and 1 base at J, with 5 bases between. The length of the CDR3 is 12 residues. Looked up from germline, CDR1 is MNHEY and CDR2 is SVGAGI. For the CDR3, the DNA is TGTGCCAGCAGTCGGGATAACTATGGCTACACCTTC. This gives the protein CASSRDNYGYTF.

CDR3 loop: CASSQPGTSARSTDTQYF. CDR3 nucleotides: TGTGCCAGCAGCCAACCCGGGACTAGCGCGCGGTCCACAGATACGCAGTATTTT. The genes are TRBV3-1 (or the pseudogene TRBV3-2) and TRBJ2-3; 10 positions match TRBD2. Per germline, CDR1 LGHDT and CDR2 YNNKEL (reference sequence). The length of the CDR3 is 18 residues. The V segment lost 2 bases and the J segment 2 bases; nucleotides outside the gene matches: 10.

This clone was seen once. J is TRBJ1-4 and V is TRBV28, with a tentative D call TRBD1 (6 bases). V was shortened by 3 bases and J by 10 bases, with 21 bases between the two germline ends. This CDR3 spans 16 amino acids. Germline V gene lookup returns CDR1 MDHEN and CDR2 SYDVKM. The CDR3 DNA is TGTGCCAGCAGTTTTTCACAGGGTGGGGTGCAAAGAAAACTGTTTTTT. This codes for CASSFSQGGVQRKLFF.

The genes are TRBV6-2 or TRBV6-3 and TRBJ1-5, with TRBD1 as a possible D gene (6 bases). The germline CDR1 and CDR2 sequences are MNHEY and SVGEGT. The CDR3 is 16 residues long. V was shortened by 2 bases and J by 0 bases, with 11 bases between the two germline ends. The CDR3 region is CASSYPDSYSNQPQHF. DNA of the CDR3: TGTGCCAGCAGTTACCCGGACAGTTATAGCAATCAGCCCCAGCATTTT.

The V gene is TRBV5-6, the J gene TRBJ1-1; D call uncertain. Trimming stripped 4 bases from V and 10 bases from J, with 17 bases between. The CDR3 runs to 13 residues. Germline V gives CDR1 SGHDT, CDR2 YYEEEE. The CDR3 spells CASSQPEGSGAFF. The DNA for the CDR3 is TGTGCCAGCAGCCAGCCGGAGGGTTCGGGAGCTTTCTTT.

This chain joins TRBV28 and TRBJ1-6; D is perhaps TRBD1 (5 bases). The CDR3 runs to 18 residues. V lost 2 bases and J lost 0, with 14 bases in between. Germline lookup yields CDR1 MDHEN and CDR2 SYDVKM. CDR3 sequence: CASSLRQGLGSYNSPLHF. The CDR3 coding sequence is TGTGCCAGCAGTTTACGGCAGGGCTTGGGCTCCTATAATTCACCCCTCCACTTT.

The DNA of the CDR3 is TGCAGCGGCTCAACAGGGGGCACTGAAGCTTTCTTT. Its protein product is CSGSTGGTEAFF. The chain uses TRBV29-1 and TRBJ1-1; 8 bases fit TRBD1. The V and J ends lost 7 bases and 4 bases, in that order; junction bases with no gene match: 5. The CDR3 consists of 12 residues. Per the germline V gene, CDR1 is SQVTM and CDR2 is ANQGSEA.

This clone was seen only a few times. V usage is TRBV5-1 and J usage is TRBJ1-1; D perhaps matches TRBD1 (6 bases). CDR1 and CDR2 from the germline V gene are SGHRS and YFSETQ. Trimming shortened V by 1 base and J by 9 bases, and 13 bases separated the two germline ends. This CDR3 is 13 amino acids long. This CDR3 reads CASSLSGVVQAFF. The CDR3 bases are TGCGCCAGCAGCTTGTCAGGGGTGGTACAAGCTTTCTTT.

This clone was recorded at least ten times. This chain joins TRBV19 and TRBJ1-2, with a weak D call TRBD1 (5 bases). The CDR3 extends over 13 amino acids. CDR1 is LNHDA, CDR2 SQIVND, per germline (reference sequence). V was clipped by 5 bases and J by 6 bases, with 13 bases between them. CDR3 in amino acids: CASSPRGTHGYTF. CDR3 DNA sequence: TGTGCCAGTAGTCCTCGGGGGACTCATGGCTACACCTTC.

The sample holds one count of this clone. The chain uses TRBV20-1 and TRBJ1-5; 11 nucleotides align to TRBD1. CDR3 size: 14 residues. J was trimmed by 5 bases and V by 3 bases; bases with no gene match: 3. CDR1 is DFQATT, CDR2 SNEGSKA, per germline (reference sequence). The CDR3 DNA follows: TGCAGTGCTAGTTGGGGACAGGGGGATCAGCCCCAGCATTTT. Its translation: CSASWGQGDQPQHF.

The chain uses TRBV10-3 and TRBJ1-5; no firm D call. The V end lost 2 bases, the J end lost 5 bases, and 10 bases lay between the germline ends. CDR3 length: 14 amino acids. Germline CDR1 is ENHRY and CDR2 is SYGVKD. The CDR3 DNA sequence: TGTGCCATCAGTGAGAACGGGTATGATCAGCCCCAGCATTTT. Amino acid sequence: CAISENGYDQPQHF.

The chain employs TRBV2 and TRBJ1-2; TRBD1 matches 12 bases. V was pared by 6 bases and J by 2 bases, with 7 bases of the junction left unmatched. The length of the CDR3 is 16 residues. The germline V gene encodes CDR1 SNHLY and CDR2 FYNNEI. DNA for the CDR3: TGTGCCAGCAGCGGGGGGGACAGGGGGCGCAACTATGGCTACACCTTC. This sequence encodes CASSGGDRGRNYGYTF.

V gene TRBV28 combines with J gene TRBJ1-6; 11 bases align to TRBD1. V lost 4 bases, J lost 9 bases, and 8 bases stayed unmatched. This CDR3 is built from 16 residues. Germline V gene lookup returns CDR1 MDHEN and CDR2 SYDVKM. The CDR3 is CASSSPRTGGSSPLHF. DNA of the CDR3: TGTGCCAGCAGTTCCCCCAGGACAGGGGGCAGTTCACCCCTCCACTTT. The full variable domain, in which reference TRBV28 and TRBJ1-6 provide the parts outside the CDR3, is DVKVTQSSRYLVKRTGEKVFLECVQDMDHENMFWYRQDPGLGLRLIYFSYDVKMKEKGDIPEGYSVSREKKERFSLILESASTNQTSMYLCASSSPRTGGSSPLHFGNGTRLTVT.

This clone was counted between two and nine times. The V gene is TRBV10-3, the J gene TRBJ1-1; 9 bases map to TRBD1. The CDR3 consists of 13 residues. Per germline, CDR1 ENHRY and CDR2 SYGVKD. With V trimmed by 10 bases and J by 4 bases, 7 bases remained unmatched. CDR3 nucleotides: TGTGCCACCACAACAGGGGGCGGCACTGAAGCTTTCTTT. Residues: CATTTGGGTEAFF.

This rearrangement joins TRBV24-1 to TRBJ2-1; 11 nucleotides line up with TRBD1. V dropped 7 bases and J dropped 4; count of bases not matched to a gene: 5. The CDR3 spans 15 residues. Germline V lookup: CDR1 KGHDR, CDR2 SFDVKD. This CDR3 is CATRPGTGGYNEQFF. The CDR3 coding sequence is TGTGCCACCAGACCCGGGACAGGGGGATACAATGAGCAGTTCTTC.

The V gene is TRBV7-2, the J gene TRBJ1-3; the D is unclear. Germline loops: CDR1 SGHTA, CDR2 FQGNSA. The CDR3 consists of 15 residues. Trimming took 2 bases from V and 0 from J, leaving 8 bases between them. In nucleotides, the CDR3 is TGTGCCAGCAGCTTAAGTTACAGCTCTGGAAACACCATATATTTT. It yields the protein CASSLSYSSGNTIYF.

This clone was detected a few times. CDR3 sequence (DNA): TGTGCCAGCAGCTTAGAGGGGGTCTACGAGCAGTACTTC. It codes for CASSLEGVYEQYF. The J gene is TRBJ2-7, the V gene TRBV7-9; TRBD1 might be the D (6 bases). The CDR3 runs 13 residues. From germline, CDR1 is SEHNR and CDR2 FQNEAQ (reference sequence). V lost 1 base and J 3 bases, leaving 7 bases between the germline ends.

The chain uses TRBV7-9 and TRBJ2-1; 7 bases are a match to TRBD2. CDR3 length equals 19 residues. With V trimmed by 1 base and J by 4 bases, 16 bases remained unmatched. CDR1 and CDR2 from the germline V gene are SEHNR and FQNEAQ (reference sequence). CDR3 sequence: CASSLEVSLAAISYNEQFF. CDR3 sequence (DNA): TGTGCCAGCAGCTTAGAAGTTAGTCTAGCGGCGATTTCGTACAATGAGCAGTTCTTC.

This clone was seen a single time. For the CDR3, the DNA is TGCGCCAGCAGTCAATTATCTTTCAGGGGCCCCGGGGAGCTGTTTTTT. This gives the protein CASSQLSFRGPGELFF. The rearrangement links TRBV23-1 to TRBJ2-2; possible D gene TRBD1, 6 bases. TRBV23-1 is given ORF status, its function remaining uncertain. The V end was cut by 1 base, the J end by 6 bases, with 15 bases between. This CDR3 is built from 16 residues.

This clone was seen a handful of times. The V and J genes are TRBV4-3 and TRBJ2-2; TRBD1 matches 10 bases. Germline loops: CDR1 LGHNA, CDR2 YSLEER. The CDR3 is 17 residues long. V lost 0 bases and J lost 4; bases outside the gene matches: 5. The CDR3 is CASSQDWTGGITGELFF. CDR3 DNA: TGCGCCAGCAGCCAAGATTGGACAGGGGGTATCACCGGGGAGCTGTTTTTT.